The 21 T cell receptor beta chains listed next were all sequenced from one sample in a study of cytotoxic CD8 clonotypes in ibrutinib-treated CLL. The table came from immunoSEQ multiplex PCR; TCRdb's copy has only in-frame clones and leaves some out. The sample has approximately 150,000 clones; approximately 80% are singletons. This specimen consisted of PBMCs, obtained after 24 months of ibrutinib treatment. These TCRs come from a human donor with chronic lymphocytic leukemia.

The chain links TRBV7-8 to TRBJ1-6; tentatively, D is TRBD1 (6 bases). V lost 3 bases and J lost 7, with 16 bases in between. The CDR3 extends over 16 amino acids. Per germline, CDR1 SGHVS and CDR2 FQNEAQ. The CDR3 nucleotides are TGTGCCAGCAGCTTTTTTGCGGGGGCTAGGAATTCACCCCTCCACTTT. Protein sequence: CASSFFAGARNSPLHF.

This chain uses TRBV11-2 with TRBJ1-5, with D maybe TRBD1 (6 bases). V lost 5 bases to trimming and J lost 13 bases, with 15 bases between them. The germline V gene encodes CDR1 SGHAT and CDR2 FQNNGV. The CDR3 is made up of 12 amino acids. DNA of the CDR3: TGTGCCAGCAGCCGCGACAGGAGAGCGCAGCATTTT. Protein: CASSRDRRAQHF. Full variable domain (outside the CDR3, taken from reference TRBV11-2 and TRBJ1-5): EAGVAQSPRYKIIEKRQSVAFWCNPISGHATLYWYQQILGQGPKLLIQFQNNGVVDDSQLPKDRFSAERLKGVDSTLKIQPAKLEDSAVYLCASSRDRRAQHFGDGTRLSIL.

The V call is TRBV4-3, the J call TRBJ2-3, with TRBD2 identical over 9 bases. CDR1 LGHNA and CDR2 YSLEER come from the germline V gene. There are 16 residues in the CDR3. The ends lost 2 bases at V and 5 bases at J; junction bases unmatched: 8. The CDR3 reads CASSQRREGHGDTQYF. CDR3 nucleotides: TGCGCCAGCAGCCAACGGCGGGAGGGCCATGGAGATACGCAGTATTTT.

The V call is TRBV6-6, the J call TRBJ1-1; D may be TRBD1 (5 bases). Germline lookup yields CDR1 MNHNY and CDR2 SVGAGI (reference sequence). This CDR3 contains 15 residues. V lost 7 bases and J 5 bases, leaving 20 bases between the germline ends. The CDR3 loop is CASNRETVGVTEAFF. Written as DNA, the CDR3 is TGTGCCAGCAATAGGGAGACAGTGGGAGTTACTGAAGCTTTCTTT.

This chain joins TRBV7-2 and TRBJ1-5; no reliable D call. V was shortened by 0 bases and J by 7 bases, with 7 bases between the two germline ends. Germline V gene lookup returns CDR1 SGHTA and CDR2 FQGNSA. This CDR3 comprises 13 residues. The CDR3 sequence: CASSLAAGQPQHF. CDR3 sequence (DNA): TGTGCCAGCAGCTTAGCCGCAGGCCAGCCCCAGCATTTT.

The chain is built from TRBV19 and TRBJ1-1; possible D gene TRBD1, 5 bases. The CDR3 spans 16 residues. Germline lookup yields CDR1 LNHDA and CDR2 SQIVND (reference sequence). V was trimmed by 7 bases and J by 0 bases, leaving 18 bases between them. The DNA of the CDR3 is TGTGCCAGTAACCTCCATGGGGGAGGATTGAACACTGAAGCTTTCTTT. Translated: CASNLHGGGLNTEAFF. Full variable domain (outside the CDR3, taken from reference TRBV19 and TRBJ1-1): DGGITQSPKYLFRKEGQNVTLSCEQNLNHDAMYWYRQDPGQGLRLIYYSQIVNDFQKGDIAEGYSVSREKKESFPLTVTSAQKNPTAFYLCASNLHGGGLNTEAFFGQGTRLTVV.

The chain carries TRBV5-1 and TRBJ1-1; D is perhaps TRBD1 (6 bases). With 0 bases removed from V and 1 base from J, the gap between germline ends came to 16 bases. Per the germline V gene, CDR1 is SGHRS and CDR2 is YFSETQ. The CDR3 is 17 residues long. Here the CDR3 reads CASSLGPPRGGNTEAFF. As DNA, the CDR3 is TGCGCCAGCAGCTTGGGCCCCCCCAGGGGAGGGAACACTGAAGCTTTCTTT.

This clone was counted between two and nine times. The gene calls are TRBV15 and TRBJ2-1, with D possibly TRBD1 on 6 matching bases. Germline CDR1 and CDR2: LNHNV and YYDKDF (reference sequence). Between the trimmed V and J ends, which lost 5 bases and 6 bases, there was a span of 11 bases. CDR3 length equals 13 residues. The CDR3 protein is CATSPRDTNEQFF. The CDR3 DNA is TGTGCCACCAGCCCCCGGGACACCAATGAGCAGTTCTTC.

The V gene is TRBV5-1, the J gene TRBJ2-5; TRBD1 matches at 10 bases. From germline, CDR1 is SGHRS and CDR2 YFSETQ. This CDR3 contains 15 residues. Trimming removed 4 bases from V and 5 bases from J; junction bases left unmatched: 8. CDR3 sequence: CASSLGQGGFETQYF. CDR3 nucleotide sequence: TGCGCCAGCAGCCTAGGACAGGGGGGTTTCGAGACCCAGTACTTC.

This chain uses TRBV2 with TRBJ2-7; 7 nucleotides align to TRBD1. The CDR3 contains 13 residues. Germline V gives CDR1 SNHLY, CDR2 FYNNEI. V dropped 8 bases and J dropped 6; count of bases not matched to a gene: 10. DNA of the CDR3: TGTGCCAGCCAAGGGGGCGGCATGACCGAGCAGTACTTC. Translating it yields CASQGGGMTEQYF.

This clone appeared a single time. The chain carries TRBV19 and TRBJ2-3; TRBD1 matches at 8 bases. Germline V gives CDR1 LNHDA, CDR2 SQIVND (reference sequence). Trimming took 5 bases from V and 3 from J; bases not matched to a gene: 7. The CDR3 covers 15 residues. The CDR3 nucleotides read TGTGCCAGTAGTCCGCGGACAGGGACGACAGATACGCAGTATTTT. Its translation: CASSPRTGTTDTQYF.

CDR3 bases: TGTGCCAGCACCCTGCCCTGGGGTGGGGGAACTGAAGCTTTCTTT. Translation: CASTLPWGGGTEAFF. The rearrangement joins TRBV6-1 to TRBJ1-1, with a possible D match to TRBD1 (5 bases). The length of the CDR3 is 15 residues. The V and J ends lost 7 bases and 5 bases respectively, with 20 bases between them. The germline gives CDR1 MNHNS, CDR2 SASEGT.

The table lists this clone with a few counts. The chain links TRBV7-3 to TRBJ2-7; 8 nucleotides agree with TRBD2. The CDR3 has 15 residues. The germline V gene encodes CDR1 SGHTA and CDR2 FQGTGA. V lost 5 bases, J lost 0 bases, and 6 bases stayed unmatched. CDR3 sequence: CASSLGGGSSYEQYF. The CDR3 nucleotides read TGTGCCAGCAGCCTCGGCGGGGGGAGCTCCTACGAGCAGTACTTC.

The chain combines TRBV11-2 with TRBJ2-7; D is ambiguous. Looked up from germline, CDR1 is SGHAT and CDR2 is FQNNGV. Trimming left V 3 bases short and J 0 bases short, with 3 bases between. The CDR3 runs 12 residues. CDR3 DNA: TGTGCCAGCAGCTTGAGCTCCTACGAGCAGTACTTC. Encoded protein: CASSLSSYEQYF.

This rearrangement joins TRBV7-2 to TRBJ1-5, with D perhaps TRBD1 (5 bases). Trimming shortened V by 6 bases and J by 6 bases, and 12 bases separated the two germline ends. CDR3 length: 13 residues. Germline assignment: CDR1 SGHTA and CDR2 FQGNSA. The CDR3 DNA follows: TGTGCCAGCAGTCTGGGGGTTTCTCAGCCCCAGCATTTT. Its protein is CASSLGVSQPQHF. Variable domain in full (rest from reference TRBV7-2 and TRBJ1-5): GAGVSQSPSNKVTEKGKDVELRCDPISGHTALYWYRQSLGQGLEFLIYFQGNSAPDKSGLPSDRFSAERTGGSVSTLTIQRTQQEDSAVYLCASSLGVSQPQHFGDGTRLSIL.

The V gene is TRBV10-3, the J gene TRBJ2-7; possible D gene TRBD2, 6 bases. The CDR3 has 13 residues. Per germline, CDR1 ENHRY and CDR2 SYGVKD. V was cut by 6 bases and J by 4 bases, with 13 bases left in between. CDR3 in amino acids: CAISGGPPYEQYF. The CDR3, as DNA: TGTGCCATCAGCGGGGGACCCCCTTACGAGCAGTACTTC.

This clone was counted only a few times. This CDR3 is CASRWKGEAFF. Written as DNA, the CDR3 is TGTGCCAGCAGGTGGAAGGGTGAAGCTTTCTTT. The rearrangement joins TRBV28 to TRBJ1-1; D unresolved. The CDR3 spans 11 residues. The V gene lost 6 bases and the J gene lost 7 bases, with 9 bases spanning the gap. CDR1 MDHEN and CDR2 SYDVKM come from the germline V gene.

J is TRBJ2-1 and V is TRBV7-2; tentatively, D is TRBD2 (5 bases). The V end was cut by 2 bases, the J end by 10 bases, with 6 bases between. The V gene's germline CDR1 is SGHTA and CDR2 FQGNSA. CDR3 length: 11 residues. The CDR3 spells CASSLPGEQFF. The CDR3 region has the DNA TGTGCCAGCAGCTTACCGGGGGAGCAGTTCTTC.

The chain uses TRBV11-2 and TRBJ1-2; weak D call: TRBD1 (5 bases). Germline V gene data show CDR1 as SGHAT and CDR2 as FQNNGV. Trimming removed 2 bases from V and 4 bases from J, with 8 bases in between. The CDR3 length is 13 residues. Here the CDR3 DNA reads TGTGCCAGCAGCTTACAGGGACCCTATGGCTACACCTTC. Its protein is CASSLQGPYGYTF. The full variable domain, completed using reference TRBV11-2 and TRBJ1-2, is EAGVAQSPRYKIIEKRQSVAFWCNPISGHATLYWYQQILGQGPKLLIQFQNNGVVDDSQLPKDRFSAERLKGVDSTLKIQPAKLEDSAVYLCASSLQGPYGYTFGSGTRLTVV.

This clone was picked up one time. The chain's CDR3 is CASSQDVRMEGRDTYTQYF. The CDR3 nucleotides are TGCGCCAGCAGCCAAGATGTGAGGATGGAGGGGAGGGACACTTATACGCAGTATTTT. The J gene is TRBJ2-3, the V gene TRBV4-1, with TRBD2 as a possible D gene (7 bases). Germline assignment: CDR1 MGHRA and CDR2 YSYEKL. Trimming took off 0 bases at V and 7 bases at J, with 26 bases between the two ends. This CDR3 contains 19 residues.

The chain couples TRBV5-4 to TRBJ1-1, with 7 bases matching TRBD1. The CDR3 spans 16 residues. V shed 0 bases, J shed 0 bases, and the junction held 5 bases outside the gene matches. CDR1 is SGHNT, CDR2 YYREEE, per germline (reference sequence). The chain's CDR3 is CASSLAGGGLNTEAFF. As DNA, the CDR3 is TGTGCCAGCAGCTTGGCAGGGGGGGGCCTGAACACTGAAGCTTTCTTT.